A single sample gave rise to the 11 T cell receptor beta chains below, sequenced in a study of PD-L1 blockade in urothelial cancer. Method: immunoSEQ multiplex PCR; TCRdb's copy keeps in-frame clones and lacks some. This sample has tens of thousands of clones, with around nine tenths found just once. Material: PBMCs, obtained around atezolizumab (anti-PD-L1) treatment. These receptors were obtained from a man in his fifties or sixties with urothelial cancer.

The rearrangement joins TRBV7-2 to TRBJ2-3; 11 nucleotides line up with TRBD2. The CDR3 has 16 amino acids. The V and J ends lost 5 bases and 3 bases, in that order; junction bases with no gene match: 7. CDR1 is SGHTA and CDR2 is FQGNSA in the germline V gene. This CDR3 is CASSLWASGGTDTQYF. The CDR3 DNA reads as TGTGCCAGCAGCCTATGGGCTAGCGGGGGGACAGATACGCAGTATTTT.

DNA of the CDR3: TGTGCCAGCAGTGATGTCGGTATGGTTGAGCAGTTCTTC. It translates to CASSDVGMVEQFF. This rearrangement joins TRBV2 to TRBJ2-1; unclear D gene. Germline-derived CDR1 and CDR2 are SNHLY and FYNNEI. Trimming shortened V by 3 bases and J by 9 bases, and 12 bases separated the two germline ends. CDR3 size: 13 residues.

The V and J genes are TRBV9 and TRBJ2-5; 9 nucleotides align to TRBD2. This CDR3 is 18 amino acids long. Germline lookup yields CDR1 SGDLS and CDR2 YYNGEE. V trimming: 2 bases; J trimming: 1 base; junction bases outside the gene matches: 12. The CDR3 DNA sequence: TGTGCCAGCAGCGTGTTTGCGGGGGGGCCTTTTGGCCAAGAGACCCAGTACTTC. Amino acids: CASSVFAGGPFGQETQYF.

V is TRBV29-1 and J is TRBJ2-5; D not certain. The CDR3 covers 12 residues. The V gene's germline CDR1 is SQVTM and CDR2 ANQGSEA. Between the trimmed V and J ends, which lost 3 bases and 0 bases, there was a span of 5 bases. CDR3 in DNA: TGCAGCGTTGACACAAACCAAGAGACCCAGTACTTC. This encodes CSVDTNQETQYF.

The V call is TRBV29-1, the J call TRBJ2-1; 16 bases fit TRBD2. The CDR3 runs 20 residues. From germline, CDR1 is SQVTM and CDR2 ANQGSEA. J gave up 4 bases and V 4 bases, and 16 bases lay outside the gene matches. The CDR3 DNA sequence: TGCAGCGTTGTTACAGGGGCCGGGACTAGCGGGAGGGAGACATACAATGAGCAGTTCTTC. Its protein product is CSVVTGAGTSGRETYNEQFF.

This rearrangement joins TRBV2 to TRBJ2-7; D is uncertain. CDR3 size: 11 residues. Trimming stripped 5 bases from V and 4 bases from J, with 6 bases between. Looked up from germline, CDR1 is SNHLY and CDR2 is FYNNEI. The CDR3 DNA reads as TGTGCCAGCAGTCTAGAATACGAGCAGTACTTC. Its protein product is CASSLEYEQYF.

The chain links TRBV2 to TRBJ2-5, with D perhaps TRBD1 (5 bases). The CDR3 spans 14 residues. The germline V gene has CDR1 SNHLY and CDR2 FYNNEI. Trimming took 2 bases from V and 4 from J, leaving 11 bases between them. The CDR3 nucleotides read TGTGCCAGCAGTGAAATGGGGCTAAGAGAGACCCAGTACTTC. It codes for CASSEMGLRETQYF. The entire variable domain, with the rest obtained from reference TRBV2 and TRBJ2-5, is as follows: EPEVTQTPSHQVTQMGQEVILRCVPISNHLYFYWYRQILGQKVEFLVSFYNNEISEKSEIFDDQFSVERPDGSNFTLKIRSTKLEDSAMYFCASSEMGLRETQYFGPGTRLLVL.

The chain links TRBV5-1 to TRBJ2-5, with 8 bases that match TRBD2. The CDR3 sequence is 15 residues long. The germline V gene has CDR1 SGHRS and CDR2 YFSETQ. The trim removed 3 bases at V and 5 bases at J, leaving 9 bases unmatched. The chain's CDR3 is CASSWRSGGDETQYF. CDR3 bases: TGCGCCAGCAGCTGGCGGAGCGGGGGCGACGAGACCCAGTACTTC.

The rearrangement joins TRBV4-1 to TRBJ2-7; 11 positions agree with TRBD2. Germline V gene data show CDR1 as MGHRA and CDR2 as YSYEKL. V trimming: 0 bases; J trimming: 3 bases; junction bases outside the gene matches: 13. The CDR3 is made up of 19 amino acids. The CDR3 loop is CASSQDSSRSTSGDYEQYF. The CDR3 coding sequence is TGCGCCAGCAGCCAAGATTCGAGCAGGTCGACTAGCGGGGACTACGAGCAGTACTTC.

The V gene is TRBV10-3, the J gene TRBJ2-3, with D maybe TRBD2 (7 bases). V was shortened by 3 bases and J by 4 bases, with 14 bases between the two germline ends. The CDR3 contains 15 residues. Germline V CDR1 and CDR2: ENHRY, SYGVKD. The CDR3 bases are TGTGCCATCAGTGAAAGGGGGAGGGGGGCAGATACGCAGTATTTT. Translating gives CAISERGRGADTQYF.

This CDR3 is CSLGEATDTQYF. In DNA, the CDR3 is TGCAGCCTCGGAGAGGCCACAGATACGCAGTATTTT. The chain is built from TRBV29-1 and TRBJ2-3; D call uncertain. Germline values: CDR1 SQVTM, CDR2 ANQGSEA. With 8 bases removed from V and 2 bases from J, the gap between germline ends came to 11 bases. This CDR3 is 12 amino acids long.